This paragraph covers one T cell receptor beta chain sequence. Its antigen is as yet unknown. The PCR used 60 Vbeta and 13 Jbeta primers. The method was immunoSEQ multiplex PCR; TCRdb's version includes in-frame clones alone and lacks a portion of them. Among around 88,000 clones listed, 77% were seen once. The data belong to a study of cytomegalovirus exposure and HLA in healthy donors. Study results and limitations: Association with HLA alleles at 0.05 false discovery rate was found for roughly 17,000 TCR beta sequences in a later analysis. Apart from CMV serostatus, no immune exposure information was available. TCR beta V- and J-gene trimming was later associated with a missense DCLRE1C variant.

The CDR3 covers 16 residues. Germline CDR1 LNHDA, CDR2 SQIVND (reference sequence). V lost 6 bases and J 0 bases, leaving 15 bases between the germline ends. The clonotype comes from a man in his forties or fifties in good health and CMV-seropositive. The sample was PBMCs. The rearrangement uses TRBV19 and TRBJ1-3; maybe TRBD1 (5 bases). The CDR3: CASRPIGHDSGNTIYF. CDR3 nucleotide sequence: TGTGCCAGTAGACCGATCGGACACGACTCTGGAAACACCATATATTTT.